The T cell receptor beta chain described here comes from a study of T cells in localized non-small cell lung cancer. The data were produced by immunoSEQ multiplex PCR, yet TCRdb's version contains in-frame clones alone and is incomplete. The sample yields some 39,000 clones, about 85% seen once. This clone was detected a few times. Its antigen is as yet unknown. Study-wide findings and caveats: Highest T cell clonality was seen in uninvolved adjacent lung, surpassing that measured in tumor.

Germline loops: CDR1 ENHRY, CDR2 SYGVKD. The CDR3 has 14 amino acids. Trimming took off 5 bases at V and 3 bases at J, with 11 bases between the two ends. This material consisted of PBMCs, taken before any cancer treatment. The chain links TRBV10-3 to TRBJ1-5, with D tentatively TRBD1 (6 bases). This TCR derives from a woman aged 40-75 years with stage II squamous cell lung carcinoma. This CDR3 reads CAISIGDTNQPQHF. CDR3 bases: TGTGCCATCAGTATTGGGGACACCAATCAGCCCCAGCATTTT.